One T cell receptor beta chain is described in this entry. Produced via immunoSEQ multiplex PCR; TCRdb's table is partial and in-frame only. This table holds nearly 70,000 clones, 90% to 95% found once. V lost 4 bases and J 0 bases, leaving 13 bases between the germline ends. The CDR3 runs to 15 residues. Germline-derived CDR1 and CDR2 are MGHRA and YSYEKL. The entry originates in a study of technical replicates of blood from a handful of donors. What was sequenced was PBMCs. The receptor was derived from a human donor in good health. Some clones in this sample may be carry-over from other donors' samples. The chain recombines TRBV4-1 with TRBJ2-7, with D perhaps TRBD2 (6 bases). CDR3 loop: CASSLSRGSSYEQYF. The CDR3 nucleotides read TGCGCCAGCAGCCTGAGCCGGGGGAGCTCCTACGAGCAGTACTTC.